This T cell receptor (beta chain) was identified in a study of control samples from healthy donors and cancer patients. Profiled with immunoSEQ multiplex PCR; TCRdb holds only in-frame clones, not every one. The repertoire has 95,000 to 130,000 clones, around 89% of them found once; the top ten carry about 1%. This CDR3 spans 15 amino acids. V gave up 2 bases and J gave up 1 base, with 11 bases separating them. The germline V gene encodes CDR1 ENHRY and CDR2 SYGVKD. The chain couples TRBV10-3 to TRBJ1-1, with D maybe TRBD1 (6 bases). The sample taken for sequencing was PBMCs. This TCR derives from a woman between 45 and 65 years old with colorectal cancer. CDR3 sequence reads: CAISEAGQRNTEAFF. In nucleotides, the CDR3 is TGTGCCATCAGTGAGGCAGGACAGAGGAACACTGAAGCTTTCTTT.